These 23 T cell receptor beta chains were sequenced from one sample in a study of T cells expressing NK-cell markers. TCRdb reprocessed the 5' RACE reads, with one entry per CDR3 protein and no DNA. The table for this sample gives about 400,000 distinct CDR3 sequences. The source material was blood T cells: a sorted CD56 or NKG2C T cell subset, CD4+ or CD8+ T cells, or bulk PBMC T cells (not recorded which). These TCRs come from a woman aged 50 to 60 in good health.

This sequence joins TRBV24-1 and TRBJ1-4; TCRdb's assignment of TRBD1 cannot be checked, as there is no DNA. This CDR3 has 14 residues. Germline CDR1 is KGHDR and CDR2 is SFDVKD. The CDR3 sequence is CATSEPGTNEKLFF.

V usage is TRBV12-3 or TRBV12-4 and J usage is TRBJ2-2; the D gene TCRdb calls, TRBD1, cannot be checked with no DNA. CDR3 size: 14 residues. The CDR3 region is CASSLSSGAGELFF.

V usage is TRBV7-9 and J usage is TRBJ2-3; TCRdb picks TRBD2, but there is no DNA to check that call. From germline, CDR1 is SEHNR and CDR2 FQNEAQ (reference sequence). This CDR3 has 12 residues. This CDR3 reads CASSSGPSTQYF.

CDR3 loop: CASSPTSGTPEDTQYF. The chain uses TRBV18 and TRBJ2-3; TCRdb designates TRBD2, a call that cannot be tested without DNA. CDR3 length equals 16 residues. Germline V gene sequence: CDR1 KGHSH, CDR2 LQKENI.

The genes are TRBV4-1 and TRBJ2-3. Germline loops: CDR1 MGHRA, CDR2 YSYEKL. This CDR3 contains 17 residues. CDR3 region: CASSQDGGSSSTDTQYF.

The chain combines TRBV19 with TRBJ2-1; lacking DNA, the TRBD2 call made by TCRdb goes unchecked. The CDR3 has 15 residues. Germline CDR1 LNHDA, CDR2 SQIVND (reference sequence). CDR3 sequence reads: CASATLAGPYNEQFF.

V gene TRBV12-3 or TRBV12-4 combines with J gene TRBJ2-1; absent DNA, TCRdb's TRBD2 call cannot be checked. The CDR3 is 14 amino acids. The CDR3 sequence is CASRRGQAGGEQFF.

The rearrangement joins TRBV9 to TRBJ2-3; checking the TCRdb D call of TRBD1 is not possible without DNA. Germline CDR1 reads SGDLS; CDR2 reads YYNGEE. This CDR3 spans 15 amino acids. CDR3 residues: CASSVEGVPIDTQYF.

V is TRBV14 and J is TRBJ1-1. This CDR3 is built from 13 residues. Germline CDR1 and CDR2: SGHDN and FVKESK. This chain's CDR3 is CASSRELNTEAFF.

This rearrangement joins TRBV24-1 to TRBJ1-5; TCRdb's D gene call, TRBD1, goes unchecked for lack of DNA. Germline V gene data show CDR1 as KGHDR and CDR2 as SFDVKD. The length of the CDR3 is 15 residues. The CDR3 spells CATSDRTGEDQPQHF.

The chain is built from TRBV4-1 and TRBJ2-1; TCRdb's D gene call, TRBD2, goes unchecked for lack of DNA. The CDR3 loop spans 15 amino acids. CDR1 is MGHRA and CDR2 is YSYEKL in the germline V gene. The CDR3: CASSPVSGAYNEQFF.

This chain connects TRBV2 to TRBJ2-3; absent DNA, TCRdb's TRBD2 call cannot be checked. The CDR3 covers 14 residues. CDR1 and CDR2 from the germline V gene are SNHLY and FYNNEI. The CDR3 protein is CASSEVLVADTQYF. Complete variable domain (other parts from reference TRBV2 and TRBJ2-3): EPEVTQTPSHQVTQMGQEVILRCVPISNHLYFYWYRQILGQKVEFLVSFYNNEISEKSEIFDDQFSVERPDGSNFTLKIRSTKLEDSAMYFCASSEVLVADTQYFGPGTRLTVL.

The chain links TRBV5-1 to TRBJ2-7; TCRdb's D call, TRBD2, is unchecked because there is no DNA. Germline lookup yields CDR1 SGHRS and CDR2 YFSETQ. There are 17 residues in the CDR3. The CDR3 protein is CASSSSGMDLRGYEQYF.

The chain's CDR3 is CASSYLKPQGASGRFSEQFF. The chain joins TRBV6-5 to TRBJ2-1; TCRdb returns TRBD2, unconfirmable since there is no DNA. Germline CDR1 reads MNHEY; CDR2 reads SVGAGI. This CDR3 is built from 20 residues.

The rearrangement links TRBV11-2 to TRBJ2-1; the D gene TCRdb calls, TRBD2, cannot be checked with no DNA. The CDR3 has 14 residues. Germline lookup yields CDR1 SGHAT and CDR2 FQNNGV. The CDR3 spells CASSLTAGVDEQFF.

The genes are TRBV7-2 and TRBJ2-5; the TCRdb call, TRBD2, lacks DNA for checking. Per germline, CDR1 SGHTA and CDR2 FQGNSA. This CDR3 is 16 amino acids long. The CDR3 here is CASSLWRESKAETQYF.

The chain joins TRBV6-1 to TRBJ1-2; TCRdb outputs TRBD1, but without DNA this stays unchecked. CDR1 and CDR2 (germline): MNHNS, SASEGT. The CDR3 spans 14 residues. CDR3 in amino acids: CASSEAGTGFGYTF.

The rearrangement uses TRBV12-3 or TRBV12-4 and TRBJ2-5; the TCRdb D gene call, TRBD2, has no DNA to confirm it. CDR3 length: 16 residues. The chain's CDR3 is CASSFRVLAGKETQYF.

CDR3 region: CASSPPRREGSYPDTQYF. The chain is built from TRBV7-8 and TRBJ2-3; with no DNA, the TCRdb D assignment of TRBD2 cannot be verified. Germline V lookup: CDR1 SGHVS, CDR2 FQNEAQ. The CDR3 runs to 18 residues.

This chain links TRBV5-1 with TRBJ1-3; the D call of TRBD1 rests on TCRdb alone, since no DNA is present to check it. CDR3 length equals 14 residues. CDR1 is SGHRS and CDR2 is YFSETQ in the germline V gene. The CDR3 is CASSSTDTGNTIYF.

The chain couples TRBV5-4 to TRBJ2-3; the TCRdb call, TRBD2, lacks DNA for checking. This CDR3 is built from 15 residues. Germline loops: CDR1 SGHNT, CDR2 YYREEE (reference sequence). CDR3 loop: CASSLGTSRTDTQYF.

The chain is built from TRBV7-9 and TRBJ2-3; TCRdb's D call, TRBD2, is unchecked because there is no DNA. The CDR3 consists of 15 residues. The V gene's germline CDR1 is SEHNR and CDR2 FQNEAQ (reference sequence). This CDR3 reads CASSLDGGAPDTQYF.

The rearrangement uses TRBV12-3 or TRBV12-4 and TRBJ1-1. The CDR3 consists of 16 residues. This CDR3 reads CASSLDGLNMNTEAFF.